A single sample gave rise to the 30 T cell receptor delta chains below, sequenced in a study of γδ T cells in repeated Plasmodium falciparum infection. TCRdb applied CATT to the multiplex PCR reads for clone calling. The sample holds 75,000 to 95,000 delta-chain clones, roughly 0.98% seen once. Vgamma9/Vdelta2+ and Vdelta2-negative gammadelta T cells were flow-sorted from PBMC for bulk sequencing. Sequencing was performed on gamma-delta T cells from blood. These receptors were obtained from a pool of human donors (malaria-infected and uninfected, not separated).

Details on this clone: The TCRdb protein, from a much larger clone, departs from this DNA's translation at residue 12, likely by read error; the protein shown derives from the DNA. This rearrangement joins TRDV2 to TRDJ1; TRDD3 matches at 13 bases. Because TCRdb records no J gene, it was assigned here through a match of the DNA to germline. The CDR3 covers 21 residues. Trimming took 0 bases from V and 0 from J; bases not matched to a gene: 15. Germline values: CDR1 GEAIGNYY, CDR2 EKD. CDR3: CACDTVTGGYAGRKDTDKLIF. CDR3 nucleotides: TGTGCCTGTGACACCGTTACTGGGGGATACGCCGGGCGGAAGGACACCGATAAACTCATCTTT.

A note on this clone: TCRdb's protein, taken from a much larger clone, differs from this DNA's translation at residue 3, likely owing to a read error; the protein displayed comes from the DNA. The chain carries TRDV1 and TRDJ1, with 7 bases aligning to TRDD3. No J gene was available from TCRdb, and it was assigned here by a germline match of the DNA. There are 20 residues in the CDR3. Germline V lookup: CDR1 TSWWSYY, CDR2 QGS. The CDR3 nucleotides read TGTGCTCCTGGGGGGCCTGTCCTTGGCTGGGGAAAATGGTGCACCGATAAACTCATCTTT. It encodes CAPGGPVLGWGKWCTDKLIF.

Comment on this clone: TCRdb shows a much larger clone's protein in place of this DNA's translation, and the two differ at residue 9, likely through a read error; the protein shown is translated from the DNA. The CDR3 coding sequence is TGTGCTCTTGGGGAACTCCAAATACAGGGGGAACCGTACACCGATAAACTCATCTTT. This codes for CALGELQIQGEPYTDKLIF. V and J are TRDV1 and TRDJ1, with D tentatively TRDD3 (6 bases). The J gene, absent from TCRdb, was called here by matching the DNA to germline. This CDR3 comprises 19 residues. Germline CDR1 TSWWSYY, CDR2 QGS. V was shortened by 0 bases and J by 0 bases, with 20 bases between the two germline ends.

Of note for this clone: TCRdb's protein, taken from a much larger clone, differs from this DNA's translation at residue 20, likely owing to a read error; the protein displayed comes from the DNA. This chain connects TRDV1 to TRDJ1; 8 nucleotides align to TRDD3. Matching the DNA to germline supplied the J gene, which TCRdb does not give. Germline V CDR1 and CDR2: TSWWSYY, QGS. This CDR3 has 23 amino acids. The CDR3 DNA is TGTGCTCTTGGGGAACTAGGGAGTTTTAGTGGGGGATGGCCCGTGTGGTACACCGATAGACTCATCTTT. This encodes CALGELGSFSGGWPVWYTDRLIF.

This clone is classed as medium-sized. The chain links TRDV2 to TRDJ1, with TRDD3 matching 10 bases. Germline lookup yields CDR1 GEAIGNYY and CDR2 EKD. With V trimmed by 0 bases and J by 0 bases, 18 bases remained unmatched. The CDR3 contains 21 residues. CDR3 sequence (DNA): TGTGCCTGTGACACCATCCTCGTCGGGGGATACGCGATGGAGTACACCGATAAACTCATCTTT. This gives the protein CACDTILVGGYAMEYTDKLIF.

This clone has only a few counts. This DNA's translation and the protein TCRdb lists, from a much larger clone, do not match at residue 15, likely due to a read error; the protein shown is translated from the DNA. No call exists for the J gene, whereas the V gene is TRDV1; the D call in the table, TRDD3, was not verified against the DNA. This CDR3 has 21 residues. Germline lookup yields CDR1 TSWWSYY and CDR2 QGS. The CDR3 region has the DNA TGTGCTCTTGGGGAAAGGTATTTTAATACTATAAGGGATACGGGAGTGGTGAATCTCATCTTT. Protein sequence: CALGERYFNTIRDTGVVNLIF.

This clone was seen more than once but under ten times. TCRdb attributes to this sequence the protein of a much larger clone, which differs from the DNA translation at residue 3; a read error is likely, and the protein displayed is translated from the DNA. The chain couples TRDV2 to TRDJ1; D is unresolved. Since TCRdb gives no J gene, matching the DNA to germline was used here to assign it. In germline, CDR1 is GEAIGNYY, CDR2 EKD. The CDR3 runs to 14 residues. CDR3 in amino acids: CARDHLDHTDKLIF. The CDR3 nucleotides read TGTGCCCGTGACCATCTCGACCACACCGATAAACTCATCTTT.

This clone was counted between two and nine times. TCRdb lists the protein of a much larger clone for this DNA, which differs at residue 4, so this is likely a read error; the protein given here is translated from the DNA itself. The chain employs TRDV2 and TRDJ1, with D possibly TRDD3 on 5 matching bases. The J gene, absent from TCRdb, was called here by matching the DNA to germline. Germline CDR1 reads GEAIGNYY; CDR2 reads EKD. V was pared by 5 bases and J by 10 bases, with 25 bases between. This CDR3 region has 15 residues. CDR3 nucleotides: TGTGCCTGTGGCACGTTGGAATTAAACTGGAAGGGACTCATCTTT. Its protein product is CACGTLELNWKGLIF.

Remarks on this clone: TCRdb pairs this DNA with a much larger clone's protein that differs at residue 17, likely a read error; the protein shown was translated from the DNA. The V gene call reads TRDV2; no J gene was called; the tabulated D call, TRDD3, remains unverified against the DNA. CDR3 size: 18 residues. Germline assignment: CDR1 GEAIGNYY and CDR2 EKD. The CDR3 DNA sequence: TGTGCCTGTGACACCCTTGAGGGGGATACGCGTGGGACCGATAAACTCACCTTT. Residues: CACDTLEGDTRGTDKLTF.

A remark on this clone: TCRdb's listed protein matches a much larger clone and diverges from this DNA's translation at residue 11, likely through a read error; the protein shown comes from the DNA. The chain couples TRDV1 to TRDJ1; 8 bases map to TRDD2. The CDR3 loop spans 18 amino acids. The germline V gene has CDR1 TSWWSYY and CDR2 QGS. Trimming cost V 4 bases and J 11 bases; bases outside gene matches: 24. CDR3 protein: CALGAVLPTGCGPAGLIF. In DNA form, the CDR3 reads TGTGCTCTTGGGGCCGTTCTTCCTACGGGATGCGGACCCGCTGGGCTCATCTTT.

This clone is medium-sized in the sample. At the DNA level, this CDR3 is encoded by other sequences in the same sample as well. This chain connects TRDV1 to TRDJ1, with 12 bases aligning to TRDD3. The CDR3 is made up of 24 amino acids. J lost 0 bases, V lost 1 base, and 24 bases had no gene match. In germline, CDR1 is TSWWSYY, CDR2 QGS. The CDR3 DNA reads TGTGCTCTTGGGGAACCCACCTTTTTCTGTCCTAACTGGGGGATACCCTGCTACACCGATAAACTCATCTTT. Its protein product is CALGEPTFFCPNWGIPCYTDKLIF.

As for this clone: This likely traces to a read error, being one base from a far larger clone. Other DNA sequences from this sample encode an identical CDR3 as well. The CDR3 reads CALGELGGTESYPWDKLIF. Written as DNA, the CDR3 is TGTGCCCTTGGGGAACTAGGGGGTACAGAGTCTTACCCTTGGGATAAACTCATCTTT. The rearrangement uses TRDV1 and TRDJ1, with a possible D match to TRDD3 (5 bases). No J gene is reported in TCRdb; it was inferred here by comparing the DNA with germline. Germline V gene sequence: CDR1 TSWWSYY, CDR2 QGS. The CDR3 spans 19 residues.

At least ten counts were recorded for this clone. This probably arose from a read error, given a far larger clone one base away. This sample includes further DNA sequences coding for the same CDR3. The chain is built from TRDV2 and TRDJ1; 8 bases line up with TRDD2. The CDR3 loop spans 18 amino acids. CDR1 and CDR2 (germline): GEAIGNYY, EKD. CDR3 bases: TGTGCAGACAAGGCTTCCTACGTACCCGGGGACGTTACCGATAAACTCATCTTT. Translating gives CADKASYVPGDVTDKLIF.

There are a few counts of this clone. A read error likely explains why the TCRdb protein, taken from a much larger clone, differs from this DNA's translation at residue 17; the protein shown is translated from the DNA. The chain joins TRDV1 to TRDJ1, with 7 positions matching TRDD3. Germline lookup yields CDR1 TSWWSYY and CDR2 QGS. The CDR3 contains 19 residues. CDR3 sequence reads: CALGGGVLRIRSYTDKHIF. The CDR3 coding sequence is TGTGCTCTTGGGGGGGGCGTCCTCAGGATACGCTCGTACACCGATAAACACATCTTT.

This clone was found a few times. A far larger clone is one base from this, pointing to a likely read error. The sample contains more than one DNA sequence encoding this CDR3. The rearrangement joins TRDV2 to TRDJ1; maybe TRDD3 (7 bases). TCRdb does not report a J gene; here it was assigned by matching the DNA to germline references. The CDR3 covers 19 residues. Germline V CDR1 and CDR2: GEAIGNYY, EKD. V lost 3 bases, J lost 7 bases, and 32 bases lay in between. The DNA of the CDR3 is TGTGCCTGTGACCCCCTGGGGGGGGCCCCTTCCGAGGTGGACAGTAAACTCATCTTT. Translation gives CACDPLGGAPSEVDSKLIF.

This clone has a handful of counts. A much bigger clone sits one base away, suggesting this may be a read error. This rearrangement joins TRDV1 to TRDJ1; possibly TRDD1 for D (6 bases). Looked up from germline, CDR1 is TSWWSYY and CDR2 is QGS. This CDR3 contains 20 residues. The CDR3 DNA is TGTGCTCTTGGGGAATCGAATAGTTCAGTTCGGGGGTTGTACACCGATAAACCCATCTTT. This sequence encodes CALGESNSSVRGLYTDKPIF.

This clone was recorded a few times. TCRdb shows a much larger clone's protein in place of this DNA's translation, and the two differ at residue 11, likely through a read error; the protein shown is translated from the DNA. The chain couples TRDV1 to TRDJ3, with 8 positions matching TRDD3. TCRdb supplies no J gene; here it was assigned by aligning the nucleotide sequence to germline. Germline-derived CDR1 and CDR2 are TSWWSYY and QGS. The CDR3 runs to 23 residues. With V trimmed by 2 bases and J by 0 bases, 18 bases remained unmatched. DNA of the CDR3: TGTGCTCTTGGGGAAAGAGCACTACTGGGGGGTACAGTATCCTCCTGGGACACCCGACAGATGTTTTTC. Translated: CALGERALLGGTVSSWDTRQMFF.

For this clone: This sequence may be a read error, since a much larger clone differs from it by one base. CDR3 loop: CALGASSFGLLGDERADKLIF. The CDR3 DNA is TGTGCTCTTGGGGCCTCTTCCTTCGGGTTGTTGGGGGATGAACGGGCCGATAAACTCATCTTT. This sequence joins TRDV1 and TRDJ1; 8 positions match TRDD3. No J gene was available from TCRdb, and it was assigned here by a germline match of the DNA. CDR3 length: 21 amino acids. Germline CDR1 reads TSWWSYY; CDR2 reads QGS. Losses at the gene ends were 4 bases for V and 3 bases for J; bases not matched to a gene: 25.

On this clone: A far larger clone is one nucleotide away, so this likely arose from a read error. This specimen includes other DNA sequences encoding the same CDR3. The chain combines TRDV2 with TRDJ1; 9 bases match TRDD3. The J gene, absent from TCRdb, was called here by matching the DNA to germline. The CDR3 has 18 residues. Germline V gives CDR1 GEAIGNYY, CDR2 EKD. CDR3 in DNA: TGTGCATGCTACCACGGGACTGGGGGACCTACAGGGACCGATAAACTCATCTTT. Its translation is CACYHGTGGPTGTDKLIF.

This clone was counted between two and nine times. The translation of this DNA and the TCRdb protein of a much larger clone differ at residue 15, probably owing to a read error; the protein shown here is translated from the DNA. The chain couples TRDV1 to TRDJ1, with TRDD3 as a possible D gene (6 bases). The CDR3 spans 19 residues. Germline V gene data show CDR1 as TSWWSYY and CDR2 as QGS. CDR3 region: CALGSFIRGFRSYTNKLIF. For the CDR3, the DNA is TGTGCTCTTGGGTCCTTCATCCGGGGATTCCGATCGTACACCAATAAACTCATCTTT.

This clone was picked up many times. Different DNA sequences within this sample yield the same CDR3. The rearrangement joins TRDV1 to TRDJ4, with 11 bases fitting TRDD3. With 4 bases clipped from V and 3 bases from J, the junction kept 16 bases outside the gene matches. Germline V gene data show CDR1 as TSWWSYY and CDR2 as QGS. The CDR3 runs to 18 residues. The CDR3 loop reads CALGGLLELGDMKGPLIF. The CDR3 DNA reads TGTGCTCTTGGGGGCTTACTCGAACTGGGGGATATGAAGGGACCCCTGATCTTT.

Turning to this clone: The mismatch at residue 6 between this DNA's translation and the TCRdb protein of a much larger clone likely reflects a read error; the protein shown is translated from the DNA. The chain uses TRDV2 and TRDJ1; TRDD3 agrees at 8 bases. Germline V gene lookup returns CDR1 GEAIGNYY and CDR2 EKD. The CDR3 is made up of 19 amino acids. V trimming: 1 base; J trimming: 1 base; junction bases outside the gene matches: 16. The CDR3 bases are TGTGCCTGTGACACTGCCTGGACTGGGGGCCCCCACCCCACCGATAAACTCATCTTT. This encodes CACDTAWTGGPHPTDKLIF.

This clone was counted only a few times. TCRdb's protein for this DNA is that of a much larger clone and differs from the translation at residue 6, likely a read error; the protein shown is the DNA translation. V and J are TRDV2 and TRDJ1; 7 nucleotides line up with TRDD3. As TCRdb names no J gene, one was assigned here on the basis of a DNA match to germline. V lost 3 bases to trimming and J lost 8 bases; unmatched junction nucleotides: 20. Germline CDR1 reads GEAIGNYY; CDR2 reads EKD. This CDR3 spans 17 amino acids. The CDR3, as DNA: TGTGCCTGTGACCCCAGCGGTTCAACTGGGGACCTAAGCAAACTCATCTTT. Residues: CACDPSGSTGDLSKLIF.

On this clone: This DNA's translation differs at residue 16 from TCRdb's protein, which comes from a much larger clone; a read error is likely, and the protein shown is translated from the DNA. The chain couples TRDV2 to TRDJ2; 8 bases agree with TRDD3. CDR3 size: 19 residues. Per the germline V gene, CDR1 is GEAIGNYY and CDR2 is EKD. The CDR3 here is CACDPSSNVTGGLTAKLFF. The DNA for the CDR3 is TGTGCCTGTGATCCATCATCGAATGTTACTGGGGGTCTGACAGCAAAACTCTTCTTT.

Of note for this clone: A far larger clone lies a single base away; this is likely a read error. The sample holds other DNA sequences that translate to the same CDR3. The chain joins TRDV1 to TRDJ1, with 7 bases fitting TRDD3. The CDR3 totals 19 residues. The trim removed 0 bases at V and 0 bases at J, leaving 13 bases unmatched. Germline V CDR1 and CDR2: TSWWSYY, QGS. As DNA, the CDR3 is TGTGCTCTTGGGGAACTTACCCTCGTCTGGGGGCCATACACCGATAAACTCATCTTT. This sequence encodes CALGELTLVWGPYTDKLIF.

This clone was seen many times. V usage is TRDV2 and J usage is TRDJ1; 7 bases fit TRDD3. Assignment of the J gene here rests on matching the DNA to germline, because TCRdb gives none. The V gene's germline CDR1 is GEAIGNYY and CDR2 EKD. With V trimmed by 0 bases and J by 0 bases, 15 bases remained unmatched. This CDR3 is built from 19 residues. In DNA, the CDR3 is TGTGCCTGTGACACCCTTCACCATGCTGGGGGGCTAAACACCGATAAACTCATCTTT. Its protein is CACDTLHHAGGLNTDKLIF.

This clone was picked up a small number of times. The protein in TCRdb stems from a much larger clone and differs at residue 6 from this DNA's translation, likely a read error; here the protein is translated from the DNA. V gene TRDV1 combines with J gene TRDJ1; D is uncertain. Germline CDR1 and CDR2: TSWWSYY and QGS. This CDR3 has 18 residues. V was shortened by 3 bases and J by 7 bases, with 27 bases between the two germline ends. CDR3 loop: CALGDALTANSKSSKLIF. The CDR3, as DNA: TGTGCTCTTGGGGATGCTCTCACGGCGAACAGTAAATCCAGTAAACTCATCTTT.

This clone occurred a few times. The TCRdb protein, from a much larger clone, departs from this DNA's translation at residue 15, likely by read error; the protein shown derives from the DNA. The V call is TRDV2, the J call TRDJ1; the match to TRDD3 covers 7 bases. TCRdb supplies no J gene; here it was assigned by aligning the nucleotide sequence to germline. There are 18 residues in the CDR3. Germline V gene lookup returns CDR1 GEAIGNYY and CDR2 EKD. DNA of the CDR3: TGTGCCTGTGACACCGTCGCTGGCCCTGGGGGGCACACCGATAGACTCATCTTT. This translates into CACDTVAGPGGHTDRLIF.

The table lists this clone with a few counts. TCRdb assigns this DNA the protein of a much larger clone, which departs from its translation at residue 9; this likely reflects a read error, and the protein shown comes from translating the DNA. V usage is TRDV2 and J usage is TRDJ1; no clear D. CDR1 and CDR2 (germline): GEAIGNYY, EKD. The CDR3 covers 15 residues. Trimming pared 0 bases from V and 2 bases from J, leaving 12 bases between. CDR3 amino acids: CACDTVVPETDKLIF. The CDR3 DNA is TGTGCCTGTGACACCGTAGTACCAGAAACCGATAAACTCATCTTT.

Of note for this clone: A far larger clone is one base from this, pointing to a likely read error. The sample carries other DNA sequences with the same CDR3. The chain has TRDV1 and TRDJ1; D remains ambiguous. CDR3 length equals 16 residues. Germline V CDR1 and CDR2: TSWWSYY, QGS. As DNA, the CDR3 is TGTGCTCTTGGGGAACTACTCCCCCTTTACACCGATAAGCTCATCTTT. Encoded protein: CALGELLPLYTDKLIF.